These 27 T cell receptor beta chains were all obtained from the same sample, sequenced in a study of breast tumors, draining lymph nodes, adjacent tissues. MiXCR, run by TCRdb on the multiplex PCR reads, gives a single entry per CDR3 protein. The table lists approximately 45,000 distinct CDR3 sequences, 23% of them singletons. The sequenced material came from breast tumor tissue. These receptors were taken from a female donor with breast cancer. Some clones in this sample may be carry-over from other donors' samples.

This clonotype was seen ten or more times. The chain couples TRBV19 to TRBJ1-2, with D hard to call. The CDR3 extends over 14 amino acids. V was trimmed by 1 base and J by 8 bases, leaving 14 bases between them. Germline lookup yields CDR1 LNHDA and CDR2 SQIVND (reference sequence). CDR3 protein: CASSIGAGPGGYTF. CDR3 DNA: TGTGCCAGTAGTATAGGGGCGGGCCCGGGAGGCTACACCTTC.

This clonotype was counted between two and nine times. The chain employs TRBV4-1 and TRBJ2-1; maybe TRBD2 (5 bases). Germline lookup yields CDR1 MGHRA and CDR2 YSYEKL. This CDR3 has 14 amino acids. Trimming took 4 bases from V and 6 from J, leaving 13 bases between them. The CDR3, as DNA: TGCGCCAGCAGCCGGGAAGGGCTAGCCAATGAGCAGTTCTTC. It is translated as CASSREGLANEQFF.

This chain joins TRBV4-1 and TRBJ2-1, with unresolved D. V lost 4 bases, J lost 2 bases, and 9 bases lay in between. Per the germline V gene, CDR1 is MGHRA and CDR2 is YSYEKL. The CDR3 runs to 14 residues. Here the CDR3 DNA reads TGCGCCAGCAGCCGGAACTTGGCCTACAATGAGCAGTTCTTC. Translation: CASSRNLAYNEQFF.

Comments on this clonotype: With a much larger clone just one base away, this may be a read error. J is TRBJ2-3 and V is TRBV19; 8 nucleotides align to TRBD2. The germline gives CDR1 LNHDA, CDR2 SQIVND (reference sequence). This CDR3 region has 15 residues. CDR3 loop: CAGSHTLAGSDTQYF. For the CDR3, the DNA is TGTGCCGGTAGCCATACCCTAGCGGGTTCGGATACGCAGTATTTT.

Regarding this clonotype: Possible read error: a much larger clone is one base away. The chain carries TRBV20-1 and TRBJ1-5; the D gene is possibly TRBD1 (5 bases). Germline values: CDR1 DFQATT, CDR2 SNEGSKA (reference sequence). This CDR3 spans 14 amino acids. The CDR3 protein is CSAREGLSSQPQHF. The CDR3 DNA reads TGCAGTGCTAGAGAGGGGCTGAGCAGTCAGCCCCAGCATTTT.

CDR3 amino acids: CASGRANYNEQFF. The CDR3 DNA is TGTGCCAGCGGGAGGGCTAATTACAATGAGCAGTTCTTC. The rearrangement links TRBV7-6 to TRBJ2-1; TRBD2 agrees at 7 bases. Germline V gene sequence: CDR1 SGHVS, CDR2 FNYEAQ. V was clipped by 8 bases and J by 4 bases; unmatched bases: 5. This CDR3 has 13 residues.

This chain joins TRBV18 and TRBJ2-1, with 8 bases identical to TRBD1. Germline lookup yields CDR1 KGHSH and CDR2 LQKENI. This CDR3 spans 14 amino acids. V shed 3 bases, J shed 7 bases, and the junction held 5 bases outside the gene matches. The CDR3 DNA follows: TGTGCCAGCTCACCGGAGACAGGGGTGAATGAGCAGTTCTTC. Protein product: CASSPETGVNEQFF.

Regarding this clonotype: Because it lacks the conserved phenylalanine or tryptophan at the end, this CDR3 is likely a read error. V and J are TRBV2 and TRBJ2-1; maybe TRBD2 (6 bases). Germline V gene data show CDR1 as SNHLY and CDR2 as FYNNEI. This CDR3 region has 15 residues. V was pared by 7 bases and J by 1 base, with 14 bases between. The CDR3 coding sequence is TGTGCCAGCAAGGAGGGGCAAGGGTCCTACAATGAGCAGTTCTTG. This gives the protein CASKEGQGSYNEQFL.

Ten or more counts support this clonotype. The CDR3 sequence is CATMVSGGGADTQYF. The CDR3 nucleotides are TGTGCCACCATGGTCTCGGGCGGGGGGGCAGATACGCAGTATTTT. The chain employs TRBV25-1 and TRBJ2-3, with 9 bases that match TRBD2. Germline loops: CDR1 MGHDK, CDR2 SYGVNS. V gave up 10 bases and J gave up 4 bases; unmatched junction bases: 12. The CDR3 is 15 residues long.

The sample holds many counts of this clonotype. The junction shows a germline mismatch at one end, possibly a read error. This chain connects TRBV29-1 to TRBJ1-2; D remains ambiguous. The CDR3 extends over 8 amino acids. Germline-derived CDR1 and CDR2 are SQVTM and ANQGSEA. CDR3 bases: TGCAGCGTTGACCGCGGGTTCTTC. This codes for CSVDRGFF.

This clonotype has at least ten counts. The rearrangement uses TRBV18 and TRBJ2-7; 9 nucleotides agree with TRBD1. Trimming at V came to 3 bases and at J to 5 bases, leaving 14 bases not matched to a gene. Germline V gene lookup returns CDR1 KGHSH and CDR2 LQKENI. The CDR3 covers 17 residues. This chain's CDR3 is CASSPRPSTGGVNEQYF. CDR3 DNA: TGTGCCAGCTCACCCCGACCTTCGACAGGGGGGGTTAACGAGCAGTACTTC. Using reference TRBV18 and TRBJ2-7 for the parts outside the CDR3, the full variable domain is NAGVMQNPRHLVRRRGQEARLRCSPMKGHSHVYWYRQLPEEGLKFMVYLQKENIIDESGMPKERFSAEFPKEGPSILRIQQVVRGDSAAYFCASSPRPSTGGVNEQYFGPGTRLTVT.

V and J are TRBV7-3 and TRBJ1-1; weak D call: TRBD1 (5 bases). From germline, CDR1 is SGHTA and CDR2 FQGTGA. The CDR3 is 18 amino acids. V lost 2 bases and J lost 3, with 22 bases in between. The CDR3 protein is CASSLLPGGGGRDTEAFF. The CDR3 DNA follows: TGTGCCAGCAGCTTACTTCCTGGGGGAGGTGGTAGGGACACTGAAGCTTTCTTT.

This clonotype was recorded at least ten times. J is TRBJ2-5 and V is TRBV6-6; D gene unclear. CDR1 MNHNY and CDR2 SVGAGI come from the germline V gene (reference sequence). CDR3 length equals 15 residues. Trimming took off 0 bases at V and 0 bases at J, with 8 bases between the two ends. The CDR3 sequence is CASSYSMPNQETQYF. In nucleotides, the CDR3 is TGTGCCAGCAGTTACTCGATGCCTAACCAAGAGACCCAGTACTTC.

At least ten counts were recorded for this clonotype. The chain recombines TRBV6-6 with TRBJ1-5, with D possibly TRBD1 on 6 matching bases. This CDR3 region has 17 residues. Trimming took 0 bases from V and 0 from J, leaving 12 bases between them. Per the germline V gene, CDR1 is MNHNY and CDR2 is SVGAGI (reference sequence). The CDR3 protein is CASSYSKGRGSNQPQHF. In DNA, the CDR3 is TGTGCCAGCAGTTACTCGAAAGGCAGGGGTAGCAATCAGCCCCAGCATTTT.

At least ten counts were recorded for this clonotype. V and J are TRBV11-2 and TRBJ2-5, with D unclear. The length of the CDR3 is 14 residues. Between the trimmed V and J ends, which lost 0 bases and 5 bases, there was a span of 10 bases. From germline, CDR1 is SGHAT and CDR2 FQNNGV. The CDR3 nucleotides read TGTGCCAGCAGCTTAGATATAGGGTGGGAGACCCAGTACTTC. Residues: CASSLDIGWETQYF.

This clonotype was seen at least ten times. The chain's CDR3 is CASSQDFGGGVRSEQFF. The CDR3 DNA reads as TGTGCCAGCAGCCAAGATTTTGGCGGGGGGGTAAGGTCTGAGCAGTTCTTC. The gene calls are TRBV4-2 and TRBJ2-1; 9 nucleotides match TRBD2. The length of the CDR3 is 17 residues. Germline assignment: CDR1 LGHNA and CDR2 YNFKEQ. V was clipped by 0 bases and J by 9 bases; unmatched bases: 12.

This clonotype was detected many times. V gene TRBV6-6 combines with J gene TRBJ2-5; D unclear. Germline CDR1 is MNHNY and CDR2 is SVGAGI (reference sequence). The ends were cut back, 5 bases at V and 5 bases at J, with 3 bases in the middle. This CDR3 is 10 amino acids long. CDR3 in DNA: TGTGCCAGCAGTCGGGAGACCCAGTACTTC. Protein sequence: CASSRETQYF.

With regard to this clonotype: Possible read error: a much larger clone is one base away. The rearrangement joins TRBV5-1 to TRBJ2-7, with 8 bases matching TRBD2. The CDR3 is 19 residues long. Germline-derived CDR1 and CDR2 are SGHRS and YFSETQ. The DNA for the CDR3 is TGTGCCAGCAGCCAAGACATGGGAACTTTGGCGGGAGGCCGGTACGAGCAGTACTTC. Its protein product is CASSQDMGTLAGGRYEQYF.

Details on this clonotype: This could be a read error, since a much larger clone is one nucleotide away. V and J are TRBV20-1 and TRBJ2-5; 9 nucleotides agree with TRBD2. V was pared by 3 bases and J by 9 bases, with 11 bases of the junction left unmatched. Germline V gene sequence: CDR1 DFQATT, CDR2 SNEGSKA (reference sequence). The CDR3 length is 14 residues. CDR3 residues: CSARKRGVTEAQYF. DNA of the CDR3: TGCAGTGCTAGGAAGCGGGGGGTTACGGAGGCCCAGTACTTC.

This clonotype was seen many times. The chain is built from TRBV6-1 and TRBJ2-7; perhaps TRBD1 as D (6 bases). Deletions cut 10 bases from V and 3 bases from J, with 13 bases between. This CDR3 is built from 12 residues. Germline assignment: CDR1 MNHNS and CDR2 SASEGT. CDR3: CATLRDIYEQYF. The CDR3 DNA reads TGTGCCACTCTTAGGGACATCTACGAGCAGTACTTC.

This clonotype has a count of ten or more. CDR3: CASSTNTGLGNQPQHF. Written as DNA, the CDR3 is TGTGCCAGCAGTACCAACACGGGGCTAGGGAATCAGCCCCAGCATTTT. The J gene is TRBJ1-5, the V gene TRBV12-3 or TRBV12-4; D might be TRBD1 (5 bases). V was shortened by 5 bases and J by 4 bases, with 18 bases between the two germline ends. The CDR3 is 16 amino acids.

This clonotype was counted many times. CDR3: CASSLTRGSYGYTF. CDR3 DNA sequence: TGCGCCAGCAGCTTGACCCGGGGCAGCTATGGCTACACCTTC. This chain links TRBV5-1 with TRBJ1-2; weak D call: TRBD1 (5 bases). Between the trimmed V and J ends, which lost 1 base and 4 bases, there was a span of 11 bases. The CDR3 has 14 residues. Per germline, CDR1 SGHRS and CDR2 YFSETQ.

This clonotype was seen at least ten times. V and J are TRBV2 and TRBJ2-7; D is uncertain. The CDR3 consists of 14 residues. With 6 bases removed from V and 0 bases from J, the gap between germline ends came to 12 bases. CDR1 is SNHLY, CDR2 FYNNEI, per germline. The CDR3 DNA follows: TGTGCCAGCAGCGCCCTACAGAGCTCCTACGAGCAGTACTTC. Its translation is CASSALQSSYEQYF.

This clonotype was observed at least ten times. The chain links TRBV27 to TRBJ2-6; TRBD2 matches at 8 bases. V dropped 8 bases and J dropped 0; count of bases not matched to a gene: 15. The CDR3 is made up of 19 amino acids. Germline CDR1 is MNHEY and CDR2 is SMNVEV (reference sequence). The CDR3 nucleotides are TGTGCCAGCGGGACCCTCCGCACTAGCGGTCCCTCTGGGGCCAACGTCCTGACTTTC. As protein: CASGTLRTSGPSGANVLTF.

As concerns this clonotype: Being one base from a much bigger clone, this may be a read error. This likely comes from a read error, as the CDR3 has no conserved phenylalanine or tryptophan at its end. The J gene is TRBJ1-5, the V gene TRBV18; D call uncertain. The V gene lost 2 bases and the J gene lost 4 bases, with 6 bases spanning the gap. The germline V gene encodes CDR1 KGHSH and CDR2 LQKENI. CDR3 length: 13 amino acids. In nucleotides, the CDR3 is TGTGCCAGCTCACCAAGAGAGAATCAGCCCCAGCATTTA. Translating gives CASSPRENQPQHL.

This clonotype appeared many times. V is TRBV2 and J is TRBJ2-5, with D perhaps TRBD1 or TRBD2 (6 bases each). The CDR3 is 15 residues long. Germline V lookup: CDR1 SNHLY, CDR2 FYNNEI. Trimming pared 6 bases from V and 7 bases from J, leaving 21 bases between. The CDR3 region is CASRTGTRAGGTQYF. The CDR3 DNA is TGTGCCAGCAGAACAGGGACCCGTGCCGGGGGGACCCAGTACTTC. The full variable domain, rest sourced from reference TRBV2 and TRBJ2-5, is EPEVTQTPSHQVTQMGQEVILRCVPISNHLYFYWYRQILGQKVEFLVSFYNNEISEKSEIFDDQFSVERPDGSNFTLKIRSTKLEDSAMYFCASRTGTRAGGTQYFGPGTRLLVL.

This clonotype was observed many times. The chain is built from TRBV19 and TRBJ2-4; 7 positions match TRBD1. Trimming removed 5 bases from V and 15 bases from J; junction bases left unmatched: 10. The CDR3 sequence is 12 residues long. CDR1 is LNHDA and CDR2 is SQIVND in the germline V gene (reference sequence). The CDR3 nucleotides are TGTGCCAGTAGTCCACAGACAGGGCTTCCGTACTTC. Encoded protein: CASSPQTGLPYF.